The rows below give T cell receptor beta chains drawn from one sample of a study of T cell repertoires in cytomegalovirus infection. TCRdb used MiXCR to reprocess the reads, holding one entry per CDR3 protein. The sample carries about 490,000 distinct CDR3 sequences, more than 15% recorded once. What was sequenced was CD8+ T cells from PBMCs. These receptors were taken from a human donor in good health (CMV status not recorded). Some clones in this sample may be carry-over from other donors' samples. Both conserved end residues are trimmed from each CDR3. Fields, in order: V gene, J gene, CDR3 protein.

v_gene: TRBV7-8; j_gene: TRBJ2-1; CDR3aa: ASSPAGGNEQF
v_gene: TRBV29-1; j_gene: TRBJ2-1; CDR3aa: SVVGASLSSYNEQF
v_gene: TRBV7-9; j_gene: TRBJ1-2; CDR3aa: ASSLNQGYT
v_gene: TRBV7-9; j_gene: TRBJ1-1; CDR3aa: ASSLAEGLWVNTEAF
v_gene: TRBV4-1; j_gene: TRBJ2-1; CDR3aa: ASSRGGGRNEQF
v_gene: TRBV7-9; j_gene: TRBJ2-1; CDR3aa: ASSPDYIPNEQF
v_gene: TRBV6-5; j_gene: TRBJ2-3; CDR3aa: ASSYSDRATDTQY
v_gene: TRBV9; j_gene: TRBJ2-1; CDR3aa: ASSLLEGMYNEQF
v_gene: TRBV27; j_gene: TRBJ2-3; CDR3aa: ASSSRTGAEADTQY
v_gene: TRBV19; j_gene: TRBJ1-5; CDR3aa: ASSLLGGGSNQLQH
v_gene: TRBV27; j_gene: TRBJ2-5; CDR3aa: ASSLGRTSETQY
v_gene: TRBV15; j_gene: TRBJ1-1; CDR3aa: ATSRDRGTEAF
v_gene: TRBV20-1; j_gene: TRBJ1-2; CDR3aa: SARDWDRGHDGYT
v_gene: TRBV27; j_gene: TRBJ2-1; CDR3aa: ASSSGTGVSNEQF
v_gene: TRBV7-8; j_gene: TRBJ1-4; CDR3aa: ASSTGQGGEKLF
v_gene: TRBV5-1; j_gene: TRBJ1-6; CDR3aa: ASSYVPGEDSPLH
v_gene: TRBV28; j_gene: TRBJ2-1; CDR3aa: ASSATSGRGNEQF
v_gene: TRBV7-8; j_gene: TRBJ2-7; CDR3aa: ASNLAAYEQY
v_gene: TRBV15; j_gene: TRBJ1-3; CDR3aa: ATSREGIGDNTIY
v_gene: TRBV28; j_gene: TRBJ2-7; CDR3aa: ASSWLIVGTETY
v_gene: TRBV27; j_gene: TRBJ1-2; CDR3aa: ASANSGYYGYT
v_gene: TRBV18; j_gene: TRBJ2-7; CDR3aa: ASSPPSDREDQAETYEQY
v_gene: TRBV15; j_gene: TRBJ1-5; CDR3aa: ATSTGSSNQPQH
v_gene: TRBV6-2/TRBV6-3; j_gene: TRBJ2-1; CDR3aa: ASSSPGGAGGPNEQF
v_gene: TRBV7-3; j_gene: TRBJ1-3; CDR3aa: ASSPRDRSSGNTIY
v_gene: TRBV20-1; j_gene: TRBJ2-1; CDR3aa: SARHRRDPYNEQF
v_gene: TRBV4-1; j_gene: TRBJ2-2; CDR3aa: ASSHWGINTGELF
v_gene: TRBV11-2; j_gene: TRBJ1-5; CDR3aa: ASSLDRGPNQPQH
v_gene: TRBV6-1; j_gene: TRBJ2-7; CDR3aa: ASRDRGATSYEQY
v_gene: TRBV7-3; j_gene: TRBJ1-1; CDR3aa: ASSFGGSLEAF
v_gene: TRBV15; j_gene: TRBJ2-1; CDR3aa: ATSRVAEGGNEQF
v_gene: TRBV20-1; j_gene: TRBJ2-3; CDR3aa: SARLADVGDTKY
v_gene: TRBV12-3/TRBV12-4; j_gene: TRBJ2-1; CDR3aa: ASSVAGGGHNEQF
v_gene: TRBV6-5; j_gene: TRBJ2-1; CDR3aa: ASRLRDSAYNEQF